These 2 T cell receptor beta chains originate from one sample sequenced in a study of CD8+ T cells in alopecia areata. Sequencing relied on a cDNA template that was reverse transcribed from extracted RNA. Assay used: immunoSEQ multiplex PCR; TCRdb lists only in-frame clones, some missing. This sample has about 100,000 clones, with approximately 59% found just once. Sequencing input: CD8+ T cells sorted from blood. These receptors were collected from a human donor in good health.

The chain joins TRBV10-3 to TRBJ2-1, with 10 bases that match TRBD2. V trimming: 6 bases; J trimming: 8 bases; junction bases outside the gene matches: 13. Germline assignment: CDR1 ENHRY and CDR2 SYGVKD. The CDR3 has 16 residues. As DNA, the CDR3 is TGTGCCATCAGGGCGGACCCCCCTAGCGGGGGTTATGAGCAGTTCTTC. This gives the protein CAIRADPPSGGYEQFF.

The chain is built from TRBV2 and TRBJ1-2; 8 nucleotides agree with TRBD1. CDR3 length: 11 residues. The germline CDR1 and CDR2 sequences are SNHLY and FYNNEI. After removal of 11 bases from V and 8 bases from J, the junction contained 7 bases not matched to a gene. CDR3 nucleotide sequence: TGTGCCCCCAAGGACAGGGACGGCTACACCTTC. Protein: CAPKDRDGYTF. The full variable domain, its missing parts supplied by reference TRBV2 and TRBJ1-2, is EPEVTQTPSHQVTQMGQEVILRCVPISNHLYFYWYRQILGQKVEFLVSFYNNEISEKSEIFDDQFSVERPDGSNFTLKIRSTKLEDSAMYFCAPKDRDGYTFGSGTRLTVV.